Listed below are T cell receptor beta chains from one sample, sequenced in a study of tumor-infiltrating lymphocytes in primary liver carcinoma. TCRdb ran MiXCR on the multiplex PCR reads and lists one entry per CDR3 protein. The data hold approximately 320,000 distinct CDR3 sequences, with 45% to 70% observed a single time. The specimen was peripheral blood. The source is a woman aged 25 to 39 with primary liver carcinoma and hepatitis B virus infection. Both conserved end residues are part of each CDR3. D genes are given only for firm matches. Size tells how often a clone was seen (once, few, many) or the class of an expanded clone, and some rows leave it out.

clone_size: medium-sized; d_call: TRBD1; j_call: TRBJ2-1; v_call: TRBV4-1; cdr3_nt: TGCGCCAGCAGCCAAGGACAGGGGAACAATGAGCAGTTCTTC; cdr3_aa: CASSQGQGNNEQFF
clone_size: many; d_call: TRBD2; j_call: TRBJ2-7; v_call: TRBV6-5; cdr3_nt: TGTGCCAGCAAGACGAGCGGGAGGGTAGTCGAGCAGTACTTC; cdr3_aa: CASKTSGRVVEQYF
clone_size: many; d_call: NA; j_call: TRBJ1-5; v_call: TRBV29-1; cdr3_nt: TGCAGCGTTGGGAGGGGCCCCAATCAGCCCCAGCATTTT; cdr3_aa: CSVGRGPNQPQHF
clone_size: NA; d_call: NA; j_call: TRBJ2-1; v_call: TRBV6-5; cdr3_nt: TGTGCCAGCAGTTACTCGGCGGTAGTCTCTGACAATGGGCAGTTCTTC; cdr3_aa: CASSYSAVVSDNGQFF
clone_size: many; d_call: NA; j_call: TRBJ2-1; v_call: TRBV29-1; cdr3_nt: TGCAGCGTTGAACCGGGACTTAAGTACAATGAGCAGTTCTTC; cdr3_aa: CSVEPGLKYNEQFF
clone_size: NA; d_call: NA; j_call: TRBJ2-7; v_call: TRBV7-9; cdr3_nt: TGTGCCAGCAGATTAGTACAGAGTCACGAGCAGTACTTC; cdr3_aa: CASRLVQSHEQYF
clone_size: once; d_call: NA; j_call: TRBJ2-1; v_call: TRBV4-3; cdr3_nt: TGTGCCGGCAGCCAAGATTTTATATCACCCGGGATCTACAATGAGCATTTCTTC; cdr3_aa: CAGSQDFISPGIYNEHFF
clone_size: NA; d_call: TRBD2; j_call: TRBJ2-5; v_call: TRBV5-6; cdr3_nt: TGTGCCAGCAGCTGGGCGGGAGGAAAGACCCAGTACTTC; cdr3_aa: CASSWAGGKTQYF
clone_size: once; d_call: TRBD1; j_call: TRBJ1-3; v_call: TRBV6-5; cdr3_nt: TGTGCCAGCAGTTCCGGGACAGCGCGATTTGGAAACACAATATATTTT; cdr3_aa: CASSSGTARFGNTIYF
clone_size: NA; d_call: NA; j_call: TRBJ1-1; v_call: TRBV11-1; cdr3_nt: TGTGCCAGCAGCTTAGATGGGGAAGCTTCCTTT; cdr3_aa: CASSLDGEASF
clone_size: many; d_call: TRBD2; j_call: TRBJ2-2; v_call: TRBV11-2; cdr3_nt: TGTGCCAGCAGCCCTAGCGGGACCGGGGAGCTGTTTTTT; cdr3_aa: CASSPSGTGELFF
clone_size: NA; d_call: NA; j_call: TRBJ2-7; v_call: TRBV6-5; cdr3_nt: TGTGCCAGCAGTAAAGCCGGGACTTACGAGCACTACTTC; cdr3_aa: CASSKAGTYEHYF
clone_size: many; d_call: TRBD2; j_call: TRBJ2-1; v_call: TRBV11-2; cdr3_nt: TGTGCCAGCAGCTTAATCACTAGCGGGGGGAATGAGCAGTTCTTC; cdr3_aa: CASSLITSGGNEQFF
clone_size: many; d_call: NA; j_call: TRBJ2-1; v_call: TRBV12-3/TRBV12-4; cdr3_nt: TGTGCCAGCAAGGAGAACAATGAGCAGTTCTTC; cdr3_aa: CASKENNEQFF
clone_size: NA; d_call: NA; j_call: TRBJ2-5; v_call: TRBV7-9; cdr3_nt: TGTGCCAGCAGCTTCGAAACGGAGACCCAGTACTTC; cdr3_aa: CASSFETETQYF
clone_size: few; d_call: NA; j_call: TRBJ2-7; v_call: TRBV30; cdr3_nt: TGTGCCTGGAGTGGGGTGGGTCCCTACGAGCAGTACTTC; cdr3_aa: CAWSGVGPYEQYF
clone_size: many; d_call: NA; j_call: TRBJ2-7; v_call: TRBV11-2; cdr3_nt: TGTGCCAGCAGCTTAGTGGGAAGGAGCTACGAGCAGTACTTC; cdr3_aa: CASSLVGRSYEQYF
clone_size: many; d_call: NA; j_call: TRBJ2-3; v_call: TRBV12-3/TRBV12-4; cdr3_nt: TGTGCCTGCAAGAACTGGGCGTCTAAGGATACGCAGTATTTT; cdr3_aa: CACKNWASKDTQYF
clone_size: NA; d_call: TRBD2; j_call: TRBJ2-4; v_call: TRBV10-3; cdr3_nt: TGTGCCATCAGTGAGGGGTTAGCGGGAGATCCGGGGGCCAAAAACATTCAGTACTTC; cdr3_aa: CAISEGLAGDPGAKNIQYF
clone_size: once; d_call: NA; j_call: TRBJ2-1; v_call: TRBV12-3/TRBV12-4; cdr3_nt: TGTGCCAGCAGCCTTAACGGAACCTCATACAATGAGCAGTTCTTC; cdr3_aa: CASSLNGTSYNEQFF
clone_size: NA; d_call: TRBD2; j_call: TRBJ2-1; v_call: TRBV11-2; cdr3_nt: TGTGCCAGTAGCGTAATGCTAGCGGAGTGGAATGAGCAGTTCTTC; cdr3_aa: CASSVMLAEWNEQFF
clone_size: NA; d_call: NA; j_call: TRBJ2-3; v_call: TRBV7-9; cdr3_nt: TGTGCCAGCAGCTTGGGGCGAGGGCTTAGCACAGATACGCAGTATTTT; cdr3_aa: CASSLGRGLSTDTQYF
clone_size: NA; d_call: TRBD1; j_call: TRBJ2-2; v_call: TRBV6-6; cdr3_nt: TGTGCCAGCAGGAGACAGGGGGGCACCGGGGAGCTGTCTTTT; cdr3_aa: CASRRQGGTGELSF
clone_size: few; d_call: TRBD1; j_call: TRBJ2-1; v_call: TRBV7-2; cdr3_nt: TGTGCCAGCAGCTTAGCCAGACAGGGGAGGAATGAGCAGTTCTTC; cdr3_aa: CASSLARQGRNEQFF
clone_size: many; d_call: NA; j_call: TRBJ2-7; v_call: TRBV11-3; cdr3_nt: TGTGCCAGCAGCTTAGGGGGGATCGAGCAGTACTTC; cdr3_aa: CASSLGGIEQYF
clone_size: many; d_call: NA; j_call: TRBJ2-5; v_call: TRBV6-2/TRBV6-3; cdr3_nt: TGTGCCAGCAGTTACGGGACCCAAAACCAGTACTTC; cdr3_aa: CASSYGTQNQYF
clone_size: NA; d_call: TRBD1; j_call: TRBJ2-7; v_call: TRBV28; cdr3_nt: TGTGCCAGCAGGAACCCGGGACAGGGGACCTACGAGCAGTACTTC; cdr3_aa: CASRNPGQGTYEQYF
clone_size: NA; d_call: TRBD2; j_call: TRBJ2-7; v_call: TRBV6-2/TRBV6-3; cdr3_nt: TGTGCCATCAGTTACATGCGGGGCGGGAGCTTCATCCTCCCCTACGAGCAGTACTTC; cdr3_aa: CAISYMRGGSFILPYEQYF
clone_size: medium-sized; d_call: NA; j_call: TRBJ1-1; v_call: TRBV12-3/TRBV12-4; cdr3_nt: TGTGCCAGCAGTCAACTCCCCCAGGGGAAGGGGGGGGCTGAAGCTTTCTTT; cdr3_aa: CASSQLPQGKGGAEAFF
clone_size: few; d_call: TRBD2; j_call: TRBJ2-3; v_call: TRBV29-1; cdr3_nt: TGCAGCGTTGATCCGGGGGGTACAGATACGCAGTATTTT; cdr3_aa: CSVDPGGTDTQYF
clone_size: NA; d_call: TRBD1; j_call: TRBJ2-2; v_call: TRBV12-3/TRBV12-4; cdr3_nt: TGTGCCAGCAACAGAGACAGGGGGATAACTACCGGGGAGCTGTTTTTT; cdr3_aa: CASNRDRGITTGELFF
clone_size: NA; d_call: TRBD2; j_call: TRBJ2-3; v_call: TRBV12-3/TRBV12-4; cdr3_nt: TGTCCCAGCAGACGACTAGCGGGGGTGACAGATACGCAGTATTTT; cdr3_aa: CPSRRLAGVTDTQYF
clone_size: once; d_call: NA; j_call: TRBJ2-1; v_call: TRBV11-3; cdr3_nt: TGTGTCAGCAGCTCTCCTCGGGGGACCTACAATGAGCAGTTCTTC; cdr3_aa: CVSSSPRGTYNEQFF
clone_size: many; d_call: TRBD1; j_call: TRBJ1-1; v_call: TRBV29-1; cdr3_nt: TGCAGCACCTGGGGACAGGTGAACACTGAAGCTTTCTTT; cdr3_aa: CSTWGQVNTEAFF
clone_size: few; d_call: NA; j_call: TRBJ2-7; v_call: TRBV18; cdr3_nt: TGTGCCAGCTCACCCTCTCTAGGGCCTACGACCCGCGAGCAGTACTTC; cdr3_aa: CASSPSLGPTTREQYF
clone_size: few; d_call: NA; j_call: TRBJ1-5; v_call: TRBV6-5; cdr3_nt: TGTGCCAGCAGTTACCCCGGGACCGGGCCCCAGCATTTT; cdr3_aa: CASSYPGTGPQHF
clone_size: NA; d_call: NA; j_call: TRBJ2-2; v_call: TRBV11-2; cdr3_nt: TGTGCCAGCAGCTTTCGCCGGAACACCGGGGAGCCGTTTTTT; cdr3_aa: CASSFRRNTGEPFF
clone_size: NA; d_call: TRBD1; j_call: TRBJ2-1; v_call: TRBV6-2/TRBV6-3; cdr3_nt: TGTGTCAGCAACCCCGGCAGTTATGGTCTGCCCGGGACAGGGCTCAATGAGCAGTTCTTC; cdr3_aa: CVSNPGSYGLPGTGLNEQFF
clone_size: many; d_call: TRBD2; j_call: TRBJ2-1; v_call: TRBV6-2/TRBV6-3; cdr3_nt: TGTGCCAGCAGTTCACTAGCGGCCCGCAATTGGCAGTTCTTC; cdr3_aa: CASSSLAARNWQFF
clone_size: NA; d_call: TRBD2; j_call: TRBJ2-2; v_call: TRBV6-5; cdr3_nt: TGTGCCAGCAGGAGACAAGCGGGAGGGTACACCGGGGAGCCGTTTTTT; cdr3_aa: CASRRQAGGYTGEPFF
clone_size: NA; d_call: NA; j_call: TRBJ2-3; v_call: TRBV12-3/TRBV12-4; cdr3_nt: TGTGCCAGCTCCGATTGGGATACGCAGTATTTT; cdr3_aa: CASSDWDTQYF
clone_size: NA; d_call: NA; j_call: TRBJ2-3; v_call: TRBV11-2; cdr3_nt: TGTGCCAGCAGGGTTGCGGGGTACACAGATATGCAGTATTTT; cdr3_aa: CASRVAGYTDMQYF
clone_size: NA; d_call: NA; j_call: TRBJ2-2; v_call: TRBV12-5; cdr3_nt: TGTGTTAGTGGTTTGGGCTCGACGACCGGGGAGCTGTTTTTT; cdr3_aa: CVSGLGSTTGELFF
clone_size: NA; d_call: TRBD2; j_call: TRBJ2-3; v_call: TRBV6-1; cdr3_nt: TGTGCCAGCAGTGCGACGAACGGGAGGGTGGGTGATACGCAGTATTTT; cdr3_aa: CASSATNGRVGDTQYF
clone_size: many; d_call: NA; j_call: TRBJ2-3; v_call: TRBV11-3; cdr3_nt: TGTGCCAGCAGCTCCCGGGGACCGGGCCTCACAGATACGCAGTATTTT; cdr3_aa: CASSSRGPGLTDTQYF
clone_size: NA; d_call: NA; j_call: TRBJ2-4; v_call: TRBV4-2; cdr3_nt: TGTGCCAGTAGCCAAGAGAAGGTTCTCCCCAAAAACATTCAGTGCTTC; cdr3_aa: CASSQEKVLPKNIQCF
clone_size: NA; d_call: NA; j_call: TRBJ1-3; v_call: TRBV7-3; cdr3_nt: TGTGCCAGCAGCTTAACTGTCAGGGGTCCTTTCTACACCATATATTTT; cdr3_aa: CASSLTVRGPFYTIYF
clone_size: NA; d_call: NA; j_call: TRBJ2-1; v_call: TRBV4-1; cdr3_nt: TGCGCCAGCAGCCAATCTAGGAAGAGCTCCTACAATGAGCAGTTGTTC; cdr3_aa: CASSQSRKSSYNEQLF
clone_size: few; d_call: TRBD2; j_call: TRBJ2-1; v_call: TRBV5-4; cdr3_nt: TGTGCCAGCTCCGTAGACCCGGGACTAGCGGACAATGAGCAGTTCTTC; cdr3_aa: CASSVDPGLADNEQFF
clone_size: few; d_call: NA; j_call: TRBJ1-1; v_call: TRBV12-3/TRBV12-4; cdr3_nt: TGTGCCAGCAGTTTAGGCCCTGAAGCTTTCTTT; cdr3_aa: CASSLGPEAFF
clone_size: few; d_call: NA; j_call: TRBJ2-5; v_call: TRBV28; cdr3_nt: TGTGCCAGCCCTACTTCTCAAGAGACCCAGTACTTC; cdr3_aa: CASPTSQETQYF
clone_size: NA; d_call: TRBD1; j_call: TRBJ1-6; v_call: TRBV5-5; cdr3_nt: TGTGCCAGCAGCGCGACAGGGGTTCATTCACCCCCCCACTTT; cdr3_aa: CASSATGVHSPPHF
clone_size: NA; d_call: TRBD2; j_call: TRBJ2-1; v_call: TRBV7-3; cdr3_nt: TGTGCCAGCAGCTTATTCTTCGGAGCGGGAGGCCCTTACAATGAGCAGTTCTTC; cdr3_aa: CASSLFFGAGGPYNEQFF
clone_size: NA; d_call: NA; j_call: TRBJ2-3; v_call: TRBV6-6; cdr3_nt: TGTGCCAGCAGTTGGGGGGAGGTGGGTGAGGCAGATACGCAGTATTTT; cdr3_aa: CASSWGEVGEADTQYF
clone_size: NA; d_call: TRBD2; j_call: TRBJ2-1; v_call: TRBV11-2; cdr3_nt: TGTGCCAGCAGCTTAGCCCCCGGGACTAGCGGGATGGACTTCTTC; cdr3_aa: CASSLAPGTSGMDFF